The 32 T cell receptor beta chains presented below share a single source sample, sequenced in a study of blood T cell repertoires in COVID-19. This table comes from immunoSEQ multiplex PCR, and its TCRdb copy is limited to in-frame clones, with some not included. Of fewer than 250,000 clones listed, approximately 91% are singletons. Sequenced material: peripheral blood. The source of these receptors is a man aged 25-40 years with COVID-19, enrolled during active disease.

The chain recombines TRBV3-1 (or the pseudogene TRBV3-2) with TRBJ1-6; tentative D call: TRBD1 (5 bases). The CDR3 covers 15 residues. Germline loops: CDR1 LGHDT, CDR2 YNNKEL (reference sequence). V was shortened by 5 bases and J by 0 bases, with 8 bases between the two germline ends. The CDR3 loop reads CASSVDSSYNSPLHF. DNA for the CDR3: TGTGCCAGCAGCGTCGACAGCTCCTATAATTCACCCCTCCACTTT.

The genes are TRBV12-3 or TRBV12-4 and TRBJ1-2; D call uncertain. The V and J ends lost 6 bases and 0 bases respectively, with 8 bases between them. The CDR3 runs 13 residues. The CDR3 nucleotides read TGTGCCAGCAGCAGACAAACTAACTATGGCTACACCTTC. The encoded protein is CASSRQTNYGYTF.

CDR3 sequence reads: CASSSWRAAGRSYNEQFF. The CDR3 DNA reads as TGTGCCAGCAGCTCATGGCGCGCGGCAGGGCGCTCCTACAATGAGCAGTTCTTC. The chain has TRBV11-2 and TRBJ2-1; a weak D match, TRBD1 (5 bases). The V end lost 4 bases, the J end lost 0 bases, and 19 bases lay between the germline ends. CDR1 and CDR2 from the germline V gene are SGHAT and FQNNGV. This CDR3 is 18 amino acids long. The whole variable domain, filled in from reference TRBV11-2 and TRBJ2-1, reads EAGVAQSPRYKIIEKRQSVAFWCNPISGHATLYWYQQILGQGPKLLIQFQNNGVVDDSQLPKDRFSAERLKGVDSTLKIQPAKLEDSAVYLCASSSWRAAGRSYNEQFFGPGTRLTVL.

J is TRBJ2-1 and V is TRBV6-6; D unclear. V was shortened by 2 bases and J by 9 bases, with 5 bases between the two germline ends. Per the germline V gene, CDR1 is MNHNY and CDR2 is SVGAGI (reference sequence). CDR3 length equals 11 residues. This CDR3 is CASSYKAEQFF. The CDR3 DNA reads as TGTGCCAGCAGTTACAAAGCTGAGCAGTTCTTC.

This sequence joins TRBV29-1 and TRBJ2-1; 9 bases line up with TRBD2. V gave up 6 bases and J gave up 8 bases; unmatched junction bases: 14. The CDR3 sequence is 15 residues long. The germline gives CDR1 SQVTM, CDR2 ANQGSEA. CDR3 residues: CSVYRTSEVAYEQFF. The CDR3 DNA is TGCAGCGTCTACAGGACTAGCGAGGTGGCGTATGAGCAGTTCTTC.

This chain connects TRBV9 to TRBJ2-2, with 7 positions matching TRBD1. V shed 4 bases, J shed 6 bases, and the junction held 6 bases outside the gene matches. Germline V gene sequence: CDR1 SGDLS, CDR2 YYNGEE. The CDR3 spans 14 residues. CDR3 amino acids: CASSTQTGSGELFF. The CDR3 nucleotides read TGTGCCAGCAGCACGCAGACAGGGTCCGGGGAGCTGTTTTTT.

Of note for this clone: This sample includes further DNA sequences coding for the same CDR3. This rearrangement joins TRBV5-1 to TRBJ1-6; 10 positions match TRBD1. The CDR3 covers 16 residues. With V trimmed by 3 bases and J by 2 bases, 2 bases remained unmatched. Germline V gene sequence: CDR1 SGHRS, CDR2 YFSETQ. The CDR3 DNA reads TGCGCCAGCAGCTCGACAGGGGGCACCTATAATTCACCCCTCCACTTT. It encodes CASSSTGGTYNSPLHF.

J is TRBJ1-1 and V is TRBV28; 10 bases agree with TRBD1. The CDR3 loop spans 16 amino acids. The V gene end was trimmed by 3 bases and the J gene end by 5 bases; junction bases not matched to a gene: 9. CDR1 and CDR2 (germline): MDHEN, SYDVKM. Here the CDR3 reads CASSFPGQGLRTEAFF. Here the CDR3 DNA reads TGTGCCAGCAGTTTCCCGGGACAGGGGTTGAGAACTGAAGCTTTCTTT.

CDR3 DNA sequence: TGCGCCAGCAGCCGGGGACAGGGGGATCAGCCCCAGCATTTT. Translation: CASSRGQGDQPQHF. This chain connects TRBV5-1 to TRBJ1-5, with TRBD1 matching over 11 bases. Per germline, CDR1 SGHRS and CDR2 YFSETQ. After removal of 4 bases from V and 5 bases from J, the junction contained 2 bases not matched to a gene. The CDR3 has 14 amino acids.

The chain carries TRBV4-1 and TRBJ1-4; possibly TRBD1 for D (6 bases). Germline loops: CDR1 MGHRA, CDR2 YSYEKL. The CDR3 is 14 residues long. V was clipped by 6 bases and J by 2 bases, with 10 bases between them. CDR3 coding DNA: TGCGCCAGCAGTAGGACAGTTACTAATGAAAAACTGTTTTTT. Protein product: CASSRTVTNEKLFF.

The genes are TRBV19 and TRBJ1-2; no definite D call. V lost 3 bases and J lost 8, with 10 bases in between. Germline V gives CDR1 LNHDA, CDR2 SQIVND (reference sequence). The CDR3 runs to 12 residues. CDR3 amino acids: CASSIGQMGYTF. In DNA form, the CDR3 reads TGTGCCAGTAGTATTGGGCAGATGGGCTACACCTTC. The whole variable domain, filled in from reference TRBV19 and TRBJ1-2, reads DGGITQSPKYLFRKEGQNVTLSCEQNLNHDAMYWYRQDPGQGLRLIYYSQIVNDFQKGDIAEGYSVSREKKESFPLTVTSAQKNPTAFYLCASSIGQMGYTFGSGTRLTVV.

The chain uses TRBV5-1 and TRBJ1-3; 7 bases are shared with TRBD1. The CDR3 totals 15 residues. CDR1 is SGHRS and CDR2 is YFSETQ in the germline V gene. Unmatched junction bases numbered 2, after V lost 0 bases and J lost 2 bases. DNA for the CDR3: TGCGCCAGCAGCTTGGAGGGGACAGCTGGAAACACCATATATTTT. Protein sequence: CASSLEGTAGNTIYF.

The rearrangement uses TRBV29-1 and TRBJ2-7, with 7 nucleotides matching TRBD2. CDR1 is SQVTM and CDR2 is ANQGSEA in the germline V gene. CDR3 length: 16 amino acids. Losses at the gene ends were 2 bases for V and 4 bases for J; bases not matched to a gene: 14. The CDR3 spells CSVEQNTHGGGYEQYF. CDR3 nucleotides: TGCAGCGTTGAACAAAACACCCACGGCGGGGGTTACGAGCAGTACTTC.

CDR3 in amino acids: CASSPLERGHTEAFF. The CDR3 coding sequence is TGTGCCAGCTCACCATTAGAAAGGGGGCACACTGAAGCTTTCTTT. V is TRBV18 and J is TRBJ1-1; TRBD1 matches at 7 bases. Unmatched junction bases numbered 6, after V lost 2 bases and J lost 3 bases. This CDR3 contains 15 residues. Germline lookup yields CDR1 KGHSH and CDR2 LQKENI.

The chain employs TRBV19 and TRBJ1-2, with a possible D match to TRBD1 (5 bases). From germline, CDR1 is LNHDA and CDR2 SQIVND (reference sequence). The CDR3 extends over 16 amino acids. Trimming removed 7 bases from V and 8 bases from J, with 26 bases in between. CDR3 loop: CASTPEGLLLFEGYTF. The DNA for the CDR3 is TGTGCCAGTACCCCCGAGGGACTGCTCCTCTTTGAGGGCTACACCTTC.

CDR3 in DNA: TGCGCCAGCAGCAACTCAGGGACTTTCACAGATACGCAGTATTTT. It encodes CASSNSGTFTDTQYF. This chain uses TRBV5-1 with TRBJ2-3; D is perhaps TRBD2 (6 bases). V shed 4 bases and J shed 2 bases, with 14 bases lying between them. Germline values: CDR1 SGHRS, CDR2 YFSETQ. CDR3 length equals 15 residues.

The gene calls are TRBV5-1 and TRBJ2-2; D gene uncertain. Trimming left V 6 bases short and J 4 bases short, with 10 bases between. This CDR3 has 13 residues. Per germline, CDR1 SGHRS and CDR2 YFSETQ. The CDR3 DNA reads as TGCGCCAGCACCCCAGGCGCCACCGGGGAGCTGTTTTTT. This encodes CASTPGATGELFF.

The genes are TRBV3-1 (or the pseudogene TRBV3-2) and TRBJ2-2; D remains ambiguous. Germline V lookup: CDR1 LGHDT, CDR2 YNNKEL (reference sequence). Trimming shortened V by 3 bases and J by 1 base, and 6 bases separated the two germline ends. The CDR3 loop spans 14 amino acids. The CDR3 loop is CASSQSQNTGELFF. The CDR3 DNA follows: TGTGCCAGCAGCCAGAGTCAGAACACCGGGGAGCTGTTTTTT.

The V gene is TRBV7-3, the J gene TRBJ2-1; TRBD2 is a possible D gene (6 bases). V was pared by 2 bases and J by 5 bases, with 16 bases between. The germline CDR1 and CDR2 sequences are SGHTA and FQGTGA. The CDR3 runs to 16 residues. As DNA, the CDR3 is TGTGCCAGCAGCTTATCTTCGTCGGCGGGGCACAATGAGCAGTTCTTC. Translating gives CASSLSSSAGHNEQFF.

V usage is TRBV19 and J usage is TRBJ1-2; the D gene is possibly TRBD1 (5 bases). Germline CDR1 and CDR2: LNHDA and SQIVND (reference sequence). V lost 10 bases to trimming and J lost 8 bases, with 20 bases between them. There are 13 residues in the CDR3. CDR3 amino acids: CATSVAQGRGYTF. The DNA of the CDR3 is TGTGCCACCTCAGTAGCTCAGGGAAGGGGCTACACCTTC.

The CDR3 DNA sequence: TGTGCCTGGAGTCTTCGGACAGGGGGATGGACTGAAGCTTTCTTT. The encoded protein is CAWSLRTGGWTEAFF. The chain joins TRBV30 to TRBJ1-1, with 10 bases aligning to TRBD1. This CDR3 has 15 amino acids. CDR1 and CDR2 from the germline V gene are GTSNPN and SVGIG (reference sequence). Unmatched junction bases numbered 8, after V lost 2 bases and J lost 5 bases.

The CDR3 DNA reads TGCGCCAGCAGCCAATATCTACAGGGGGCTGGCGGTGAAAAACTGTTTTTT. Encoded protein: CASSQYLQGAGGEKLFF. The V call is TRBV4-1, the J call TRBJ1-4; 9 bases are shared with TRBD1. From germline, CDR1 is MGHRA and CDR2 YSYEKL. The CDR3 covers 17 residues. V trimming: 2 bases; J trimming: 7 bases; junction bases outside the gene matches: 11.

The CDR3 nucleotides read TGTGCCAGTGACAGGTCCGGCTACGAGCAGTACTTC. This codes for CASDRSGYEQYF. The rearrangement links TRBV28 to TRBJ2-7; D possibly corresponds to TRBD1 (6 bases). Germline V lookup: CDR1 MDHEN, CDR2 SYDVKM. The CDR3 consists of 12 residues. V was clipped by 9 bases and J by 3 bases, with 12 bases between them.

The chain employs TRBV18 and TRBJ2-3; perhaps TRBD1 as D (6 bases). The ends were cut back, 0 bases at V and 4 bases at J, with 14 bases in the middle. The CDR3 sequence is 16 residues long. CDR1 KGHSH and CDR2 LQKENI come from the germline V gene. In nucleotides, the CDR3 is TGTGCCAGCTCACCACCGAGCAGGGGTAAAGCAGATACGCAGTATTTT. This codes for CASSPPSRGKADTQYF.

This clone was seen just once. The chain joins TRBV19 to TRBJ1-1; maybe TRBD1 (6 bases). Germline V CDR1 and CDR2: LNHDA, SQIVND (reference sequence). V was pared by 7 bases and J by 1 base, with 10 bases between. The CDR3 is 13 residues long. Here the CDR3 reads CASTSDRNTEAFF. Written as DNA, the CDR3 is TGTGCCAGTACCTCGGACAGGAACACTGAAGCTTTCTTT.

This rearrangement joins TRBV30 to TRBJ1-2, with 7 bases aligning to TRBD1. Germline trimming cut 2 bases from V and 8 bases from J; bases unmatched to any gene: 11. Germline V gives CDR1 GTSNPN, CDR2 SVGIG (reference sequence). The CDR3 sequence is 14 residues long. As DNA, the CDR3 is TGTGCCTGGAGTCGGAGACAGGGTACGGGCGGCTACACCTTC. Translation gives CAWSRRQGTGGYTF.

This clone was found once. This sequence joins TRBV6-4 and TRBJ1-5; D unresolved. Trimming pared 6 bases from V and 0 bases from J, leaving 6 bases between. The CDR3 contains 13 residues. Germline V gene lookup returns CDR1 MRHNA and CDR2 SNTAGT. In DNA form, the CDR3 reads TGTGCCAGCAGCCAGGATAGCAATCAGCCCCAGCATTTT. Its translation: CASSQDSNQPQHF.

V and J are TRBV7-2 and TRBJ1-2, with 8 bases lining up with TRBD1. The CDR3 extends over 13 amino acids. With 1 base clipped from V and 7 bases from J, the junction kept 2 bases outside the gene matches. Germline V CDR1 and CDR2: SGHTA, FQGNSA. The CDR3 here is CASSLVQGVGYTF. CDR3 bases: TGTGCCAGCAGCTTAGTACAGGGGGTTGGCTACACCTTC.

V and J are TRBV19 and TRBJ1-5; 10 bases agree with TRBD1. Germline V gene data show CDR1 as LNHDA and CDR2 as SQIVND (reference sequence). This CDR3 is 18 amino acids long. J lost 2 bases, V lost 4 bases, and 11 bases had no gene match. The CDR3 nucleotides are TGTGCCAGTAGTAGGGGATCCGGGACAGGGGTGGGCAATCAGCCCCAGCATTTT. This gives the protein CASSRGSGTGVGNQPQHF.

The chain carries TRBV5-1 and TRBJ2-7, with D possibly TRBD1 on 6 matching bases. CDR1 is SGHRS and CDR2 is YFSETQ in the germline V gene. The CDR3 runs to 14 residues. Deletions cut 4 bases from V and 3 bases from J, with 14 bases between. CDR3 residues: CASSLQGTIYEQYF. In nucleotides, the CDR3 is TGCGCCAGCAGCCTACAGGGTACAATCTACGAGCAGTACTTC. Full variable domain (remainder filled in from reference TRBV5-1 and TRBJ2-7): KAGVTQTPRYLIKTRGQQVTLSCSPISGHRSVSWYQQTPGQGLQFLFEYFSETQRNKGNFPGRFSGRQFSNSRSEMNVSTLELGDSALYLCASSLQGTIYEQYFGPGTRLTVT.

The chain combines TRBV11-2 with TRBJ1-3; possible D gene TRBD1, 5 bases. Trimming took off 3 bases at V and 8 bases at J, with 17 bases between the two ends. The CDR3 totals 15 residues. Germline V gives CDR1 SGHAT, CDR2 FQNNGV. CDR3 region: CASSFGPGFRDTIYF. The DNA for the CDR3 is TGTGCCAGCAGCTTTGGGCCGGGTTTCAGGGACACCATATATTTT. Combining the CDR3 with reference TRBV11-2 and TRBJ1-3 gives the whole variable domain EAGVAQSPRYKIIEKRQSVAFWCNPISGHATLYWYQQILGQGPKLLIQFQNNGVVDDSQLPKDRFSAERLKGVDSTLKIQPAKLEDSAVYLCASSFGPGFRDTIYFGEGSWLTVV.

The DNA for the CDR3 is TGCAGTGCTAGCTTGTTGGATACGCAGTATTTT. Protein product: CSASLLDTQYF. The chain carries TRBV20-1 and TRBJ2-3; D unresolved. CDR1 and CDR2 (germline): DFQATT, SNEGSKA (reference sequence). The CDR3 totals 11 residues. The V end was cut by 3 bases, the J end by 6 bases, with 7 bases between.